This section outlines one T cell receptor beta chain sequence together with its context. Its antigen is unknown. The data were obtained in a study of cytomegalovirus exposure and HLA in healthy donors. Points from the study as a whole: Later analysis associated a missense DCLRE1C variant with TCR beta V- and J-gene trimming.

Donors consisted of healthy bone marrow donors. J gave up 0 bases and V 2 bases, and 4 bases lay outside the gene matches. The CDR3 has 16 residues. The germline V gene encodes CDR1 SEHNR and CDR2 FQNEAQ (reference sequence). The PCR was carried out with 60 Vbeta primers and 13 Jbeta primers. Assay: immunoSEQ multiplex PCR; the TCRdb copy retains only in-frame clones and omits some. The data contain roughly 100,000 clones, more than 9.5% of them singletons. The receptor was derived from a middle-aged man in good health and CMV-seropositive. The chain combines TRBV7-9 with TRBJ2-3, with TRBD2 identical over 8 bases. The sequenced material came from PBMCs. The CDR3 is CASSLLAGTSTDTQYF. The CDR3 nucleotides are TGTGCCAGCAGCTTACTAGCGGGTACTAGCACAGATACGCAGTATTTT. Based on the CDR3 plus reference TRBV7-9 and TRBJ2-3, the full variable domain is DTGVSQNPRHKITKRGQNVTFRCDPISEHNRLYWYRQTLGQGPEFLTYFQNEAQLEKSRLLSDRFSAERPKGSFSTLEIQRTEQGDSAMYLCASSLLAGTSTDTQYFGPGTRLTVL.